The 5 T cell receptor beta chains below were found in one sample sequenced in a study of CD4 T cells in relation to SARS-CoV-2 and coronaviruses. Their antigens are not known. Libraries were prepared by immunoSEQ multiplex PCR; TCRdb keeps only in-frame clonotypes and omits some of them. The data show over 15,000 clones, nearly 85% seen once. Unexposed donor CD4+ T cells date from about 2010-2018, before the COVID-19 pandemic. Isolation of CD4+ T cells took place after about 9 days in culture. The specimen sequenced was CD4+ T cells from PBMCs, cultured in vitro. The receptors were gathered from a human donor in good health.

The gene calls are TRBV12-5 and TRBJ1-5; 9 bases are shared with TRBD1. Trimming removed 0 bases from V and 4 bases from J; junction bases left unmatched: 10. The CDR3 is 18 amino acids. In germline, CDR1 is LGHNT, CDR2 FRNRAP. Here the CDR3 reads CASGLVTLTGGGNQPQHF. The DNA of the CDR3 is TGTGCTAGTGGTTTGGTAACCCTAACAGGGGGCGGGAATCAGCCCCAGCATTTT.

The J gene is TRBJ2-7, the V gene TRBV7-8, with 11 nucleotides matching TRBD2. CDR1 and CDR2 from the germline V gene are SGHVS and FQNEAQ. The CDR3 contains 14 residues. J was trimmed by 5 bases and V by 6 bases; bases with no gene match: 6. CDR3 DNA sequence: TGTGCCAGCAGGGCCGGGACTAGCGGTCACGAGCAGTACTTC. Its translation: CASRAGTSGHEQYF.

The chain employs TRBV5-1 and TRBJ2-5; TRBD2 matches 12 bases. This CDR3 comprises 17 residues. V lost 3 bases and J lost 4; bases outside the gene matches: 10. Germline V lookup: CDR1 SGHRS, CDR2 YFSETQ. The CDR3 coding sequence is TGCGCCAGCAGCTCGACTAGCGGGAGCTTATTGGGAGAGACCCAGTACTTC. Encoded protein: CASSSTSGSLLGETQYF.

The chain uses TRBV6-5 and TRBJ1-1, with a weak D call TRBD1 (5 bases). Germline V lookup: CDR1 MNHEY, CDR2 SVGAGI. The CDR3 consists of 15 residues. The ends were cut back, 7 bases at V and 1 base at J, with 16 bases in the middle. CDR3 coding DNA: TGTGCCAGCACCGACGGGGCCACAGGGAACACTGAAGCTTTCTTT. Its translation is CASTDGATGNTEAFF.

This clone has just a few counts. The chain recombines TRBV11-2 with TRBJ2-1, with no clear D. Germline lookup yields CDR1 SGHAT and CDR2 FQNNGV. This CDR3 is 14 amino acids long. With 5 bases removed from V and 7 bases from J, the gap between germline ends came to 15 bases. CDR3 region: CASSQNLEGNEQFF. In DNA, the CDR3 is TGTGCCAGCAGCCAAAACTTAGAAGGAAATGAGCAGTTCTTC.